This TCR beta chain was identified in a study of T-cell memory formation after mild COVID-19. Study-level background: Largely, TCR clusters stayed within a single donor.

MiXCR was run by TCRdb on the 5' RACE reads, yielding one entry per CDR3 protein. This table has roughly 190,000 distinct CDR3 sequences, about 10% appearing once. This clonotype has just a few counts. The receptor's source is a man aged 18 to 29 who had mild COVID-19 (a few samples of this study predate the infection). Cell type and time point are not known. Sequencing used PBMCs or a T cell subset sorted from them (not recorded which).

The CDR3 nucleotides are TGTGCCAGCAGCGTAAACACAGGGAATGAGCAGTTCTTC. This encodes CASSVNTGNEQFF. The J gene is TRBJ2-1, the V gene TRBV9; a weak D match, TRBD1 (6 bases). The CDR3 is 13 residues long. Trimming stripped 1 base from V and 7 bases from J, with 9 bases between. Per the germline V gene, CDR1 is SGDLS and CDR2 is YYNGEE.